This TCR gamma chain came from a study of gamma delta lymphoproliferative disorders and STAT genes. The wider study: Gamma-chain libraries were built from at least 50 ng of genomic DNA with the LymphoTrack Dx TCRG Assay. Delta libraries were made per EuroClonality-NGS working group procedure.

PBMCs from patients and controls supplied the genomic DNA for sequencing. Study results and caveats: Gamma repertoires grouped patients separately from controls; delta repertoires showed no separation. Control T cells likely spanned varied maturation stages, whereas leukemic cells were skewed toward terminal effectors.

In its sample, this clone ranks as medium-sized. Its antigen is undetermined. The CDR3 is made up of 17 amino acids. J gave up 0 bases and V 0 bases, and 7 bases lay outside the gene matches. Germline lookup yields CDR1 VTNTFY and CDR2 YDVSTARD (reference sequence). TCRdb redid the clone calls on the multiplex PCR reads with CATT. The sample shows 1,500 to 2,000 gamma-chain clones, 9.9% of them seen only once. The V call is TRGV3, the J call TRGJP2. The J gene, missing from TCRdb, was assigned here through DNA to germline matching. The source is a human donor in good health. The sample comprised blood. The CDR3 is CATWDRPGHSSDWIKTF. CDR3 nucleotides: TGTGCCACCTGGGACAGGCCAGGGCATAGTAGTGATTGGATCAAGACGTTT.